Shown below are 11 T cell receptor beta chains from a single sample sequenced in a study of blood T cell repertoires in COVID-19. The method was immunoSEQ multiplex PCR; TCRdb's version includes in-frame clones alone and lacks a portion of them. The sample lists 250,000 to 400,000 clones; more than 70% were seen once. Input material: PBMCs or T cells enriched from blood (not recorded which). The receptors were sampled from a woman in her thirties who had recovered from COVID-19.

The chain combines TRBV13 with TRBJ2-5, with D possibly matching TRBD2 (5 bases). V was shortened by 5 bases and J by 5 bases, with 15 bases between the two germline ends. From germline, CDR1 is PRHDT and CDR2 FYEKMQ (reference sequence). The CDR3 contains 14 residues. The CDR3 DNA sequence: TGTGCCAGCAGCCCACGGACTGCAAGGGAGACCCAGTACTTC. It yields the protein CASSPRTARETQYF.

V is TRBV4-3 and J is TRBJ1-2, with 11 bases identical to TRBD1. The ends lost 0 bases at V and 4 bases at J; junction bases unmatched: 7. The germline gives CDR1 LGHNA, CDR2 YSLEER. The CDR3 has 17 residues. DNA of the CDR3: TGCGCCAGCAGCCAAGATAGGACAGGGGGCTTCCTCTATGGCTACACCTTC. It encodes CASSQDRTGGFLYGYTF.

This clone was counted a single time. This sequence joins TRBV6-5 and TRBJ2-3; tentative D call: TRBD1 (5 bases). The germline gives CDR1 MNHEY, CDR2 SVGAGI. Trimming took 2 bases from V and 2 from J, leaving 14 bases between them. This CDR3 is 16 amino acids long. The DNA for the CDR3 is TGTGCCAGCAGTTACGACTGGGGCACAAACACAGATACGCAGTATTTT. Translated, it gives CASSYDWGTNTDTQYF.

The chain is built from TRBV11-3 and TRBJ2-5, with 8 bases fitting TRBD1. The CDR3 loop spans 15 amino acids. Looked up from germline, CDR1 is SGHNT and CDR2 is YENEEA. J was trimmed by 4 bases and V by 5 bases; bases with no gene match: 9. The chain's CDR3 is CASSTRTGMGETQYF. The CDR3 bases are TGTGCCAGCAGCACCCGGACAGGGATGGGAGAGACCCAGTACTTC. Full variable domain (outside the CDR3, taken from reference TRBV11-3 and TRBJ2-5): EAGVVQSPRYKIIEKKQPVAFWCNPISGHNTLYWYLQNLGQGPELLIRYENEEAVDDSQLPKDRFSAERLKGVDSTLKIQPAELGDSAVYLCASSTRTGMGETQYFGPGTRLLVL.

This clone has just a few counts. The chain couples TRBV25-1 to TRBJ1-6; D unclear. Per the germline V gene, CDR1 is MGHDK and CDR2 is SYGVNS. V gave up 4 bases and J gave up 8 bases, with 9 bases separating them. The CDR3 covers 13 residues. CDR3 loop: CASSADGDSPLHF. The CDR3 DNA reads TGTGCCAGCAGTGCCGACGGAGATTCACCCCTCCACTTT.

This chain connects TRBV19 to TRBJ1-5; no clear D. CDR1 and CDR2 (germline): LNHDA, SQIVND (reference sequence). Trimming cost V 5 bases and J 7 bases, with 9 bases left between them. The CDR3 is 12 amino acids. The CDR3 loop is CASSPYGQPQHF. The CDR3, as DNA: TGTGCCAGTAGTCCCTACGGGCAGCCCCAGCATTTT.

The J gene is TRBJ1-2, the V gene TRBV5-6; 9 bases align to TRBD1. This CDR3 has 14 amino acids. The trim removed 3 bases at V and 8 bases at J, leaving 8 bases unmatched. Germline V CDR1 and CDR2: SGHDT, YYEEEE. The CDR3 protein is CASSSTGGRWGYTF. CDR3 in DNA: TGTGCCAGCAGCTCCACAGGGGGCCGATGGGGCTACACCTTC.

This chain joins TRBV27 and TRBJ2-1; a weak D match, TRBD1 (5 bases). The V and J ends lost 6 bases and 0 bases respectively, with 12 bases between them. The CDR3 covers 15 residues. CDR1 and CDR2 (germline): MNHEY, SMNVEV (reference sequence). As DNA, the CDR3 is TGTGCCAGCAGGAGAGACAGCAGCTCCTACAATGAGCAGTTCTTC. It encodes CASRRDSSSYNEQFF.

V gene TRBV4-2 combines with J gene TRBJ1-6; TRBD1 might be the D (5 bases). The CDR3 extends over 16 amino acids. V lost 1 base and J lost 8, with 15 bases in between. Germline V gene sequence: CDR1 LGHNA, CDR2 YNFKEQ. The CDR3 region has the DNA TGTGCCAGCAGCCAAGCTCCTTTGTCGGGGGATTCACCCCTCCACTTT. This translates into CASSQAPLSGDSPLHF.

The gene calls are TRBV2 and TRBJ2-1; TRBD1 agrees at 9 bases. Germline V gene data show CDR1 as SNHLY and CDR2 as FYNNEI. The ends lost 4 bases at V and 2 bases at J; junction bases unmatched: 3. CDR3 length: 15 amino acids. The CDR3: CASSGGQGPYNEQFF. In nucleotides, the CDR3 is TGTGCCAGCAGTGGGGGACAGGGCCCCTACAATGAGCAGTTCTTC.

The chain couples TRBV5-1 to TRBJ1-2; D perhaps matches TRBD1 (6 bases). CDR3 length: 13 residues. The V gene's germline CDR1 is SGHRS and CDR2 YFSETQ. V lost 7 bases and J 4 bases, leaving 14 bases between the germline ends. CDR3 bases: TGCGCCAGCCAGGCGGCACAGGGCTATGGCTACACCTTC. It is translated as CASQAAQGYGYTF.